A single sample gave rise to the 21 T cell receptor beta chains below, sequenced in a study of blood T cell repertoires in COVID-19. Assay used: immunoSEQ multiplex PCR; TCRdb lists only in-frame clones, some missing. Seen here are 350,000 or so clones, roughly 87% observed once, and the top ten hold approximately 0.99%. Sequenced material: PBMCs or T cells enriched from blood (not recorded which). Receptor source: a woman aged 25 to 45 who had recovered from COVID-19.

This clone came up once. Other DNA sequences in this sample translate to the same CDR3. This rearrangement joins TRBV18 to TRBJ1-5, with a possible D match to TRBD1 (6 bases). CDR3 length: 14 residues. In germline, CDR1 is KGHSH, CDR2 LQKENI. V lost 2 bases, J lost 1 base, and 6 bases lay in between. Written as DNA, the CDR3 is TGTGCCAGCTCACCAGGACAGAGCAATCAGCCCCAGCATTTT. This translates into CASSPGQSNQPQHF.

The genes are TRBV27 and TRBJ2-1; D uncertain. The CDR3 runs to 13 residues. Trimming took off 1 base at V and 6 bases at J, with 7 bases between the two ends. Germline loops: CDR1 MNHEY, CDR2 SMNVEV (reference sequence). CDR3 sequence reads: CASSLWAGNEQFF. The DNA for the CDR3 is TGTGCCAGCAGTTTATGGGCAGGCAATGAGCAGTTCTTC.

The chain joins TRBV2 to TRBJ2-2; TRBD2 might be the D (7 bases). The CDR3 length is 15 residues. The V and J ends lost 0 bases and 7 bases respectively, with 12 bases between them. Germline lookup yields CDR1 SNHLY and CDR2 FYNNEI. CDR3 coding DNA: TGTGCCAGCAGTGAAGCGGGGGGGCCGGACGGGGAGCTGTTTTTT. Translation gives CASSEAGGPDGELFF.

The rearrangement links TRBV27 to TRBJ1-5, with D tentatively TRBD1 (5 bases). The germline CDR1 and CDR2 sequences are MNHEY and SMNVEV (reference sequence). V shed 10 bases and J shed 1 base, with 17 bases lying between them. This CDR3 is 15 amino acids long. The CDR3 coding sequence is TGTGCCACCAACCGGCCAGGGCTAAGCAATCAGCCCCAGCATTTT. Translation gives CATNRPGLSNQPQHF.

The chain uses TRBV3-1 (or the pseudogene TRBV3-2) and TRBJ2-5; D is uncertain. CDR1 and CDR2 from the germline V gene are LGHDT and YNNKEL (reference sequence). V was pared by 4 bases and J by 4 bases, with 13 bases between. The CDR3 loop spans 14 amino acids. Here the CDR3 DNA reads TGTGCCAGCAGCCCCTCGACACTGACAGAGACCCAGTACTTC. Its translation is CASSPSTLTETQYF.

V usage is TRBV7-8 and J usage is TRBJ2-2; TRBD1 agrees at 7 bases. Germline V gene sequence: CDR1 SGHVS, CDR2 FQNEAQ. This CDR3 has 17 residues. The junction had 11 bases not matched to a gene; V was cut back by 1 base and J by 6 bases. CDR3 nucleotide sequence: TGTGCCAGCAGCTTAGTTGATGCAGGGACAGATGCCGGGGAGCTGTTTTTT. Translated, it gives CASSLVDAGTDAGELFF.

The chain has TRBV6-2 or TRBV6-3 and TRBJ2-2; TRBD1 matches at 9 bases. Germline CDR1 is MNHEY and CDR2 is SVGEGT. This CDR3 comprises 16 residues. J was trimmed by 5 bases and V by 5 bases; bases with no gene match: 9. The CDR3 DNA is TGTGCCAGCAGTAAGGGACAGGGAGTATGGACCGGGGAGCTGTTTTTT. Translated: CASSKGQGVWTGELFF.

The genes are TRBV5-1 and TRBJ1-1; TRBD1 agrees at 9 bases. The CDR3 sequence is 14 residues long. Germline V CDR1 and CDR2: SGHRS, YFSETQ. V trimming: 4 bases; J trimming: 8 bases; junction bases outside the gene matches: 9. DNA for the CDR3: TGCGCCAGCAGCCTACGCGGGACAGGGAGGGAAGCTTTCTTT. This translates into CASSLRGTGREAFF.

The CDR3 nucleotides read TGTGCCAGCAGCCAAGTGCAGGGGGGCTACACCTTC. Its protein is CASSQVQGGYTF. V is TRBV3-1 (or the pseudogene TRBV3-2) and J is TRBJ1-2; TRBD1 is a possible D gene (6 bases). From germline, CDR1 is LGHDT and CDR2 YNNKEL (reference sequence). V lost 1 base to trimming and J lost 8 bases, with 8 bases between them. This CDR3 contains 12 residues.

Concerning this clone itself: Other DNA sequences of this sample code for an identical CDR3. V usage is TRBV3-1 (or the pseudogene TRBV3-2) and J usage is TRBJ1-1, with 7 positions matching TRBD1. The V gene's germline CDR1 is LGHDT and CDR2 YNNKEL (reference sequence). The CDR3 is made up of 13 amino acids. V trimming: 4 bases; J trimming: 1 base; junction bases outside the gene matches: 0. CDR3 loop: CASSRQGNTEAFF. The CDR3 bases are TGTGCCAGCAGCCGACAGGGGAACACTGAAGCTTTCTTT.

V is TRBV11-2 and J is TRBJ2-5; 10 bases agree with TRBD1. Germline CDR1 SGHAT, CDR2 FQNNGV. This CDR3 has 15 amino acids. The ends lost 0 bases at V and 3 bases at J; junction bases unmatched: 1. CDR3 coding DNA: TGTGCCAGCAGCTTAGAGGGGACAGGGGAAGAGACCCAGTACTTC. Its protein product is CASSLEGTGEETQYF. The variable domain in full, with the rest retrieved from reference TRBV11-2 and TRBJ2-5, is EAGVAQSPRYKIIEKRQSVAFWCNPISGHATLYWYQQILGQGPKLLIQFQNNGVVDDSQLPKDRFSAERLKGVDSTLKIQPAKLEDSAVYLCASSLEGTGEETQYFGPGTRLLVL.

The chain has TRBV19 and TRBJ1-1; 9 nucleotides match TRBD1. The CDR3 extends over 12 amino acids. Germline CDR1 and CDR2: LNHDA and SQIVND (reference sequence). The V segment lost 7 bases and the J segment 6 bases; nucleotides outside the gene matches: 3. The CDR3 here is CASMRQGAEAFF. The CDR3 DNA reads TGTGCCAGTATGCGACAGGGGGCTGAAGCTTTCTTT.

This clone was seen only a few times. The gene calls are TRBV10-1 and TRBJ2-5; a weak D match, TRBD2 (5 bases). The CDR3 extends over 14 amino acids. Trimming removed 8 bases at V and 7 bases at J, with 20 bases between. The germline CDR1 and CDR2 sequences are WNHNN and SYGVQD (reference sequence). The CDR3 DNA sequence: TGCGCCAGCTCTAACAACCAACCCCGGGGGACCCAGTACTTC. This translates into CASSNNQPRGTQYF.

The V and J genes are TRBV2 and TRBJ2-5; 10 bases are a match to TRBD1. CDR3 size: 14 residues. Losses at the gene ends were 6 bases for V and 4 bases for J; bases not matched to a gene: 5. Per germline, CDR1 SNHLY and CDR2 FYNNEI. The DNA of the CDR3 is TGTGCCAGCAGGAAGACAGGGGGCGCAGAGACCCAGTACTTC. Translating it yields CASRKTGGAETQYF.

This sequence joins TRBV14 and TRBJ2-7; D gene ambiguous. The CDR3 loop spans 13 amino acids. The ends were cut back, 0 bases at V and 3 bases at J, with 6 bases in the middle. The V gene's germline CDR1 is SGHDN and CDR2 FVKESK. CDR3 sequence (DNA): TGTGCCAGCAGCCAAGACCGAGGCTACGAGCAGTACTTC. Translated: CASSQDRGYEQYF. Together with reference TRBV14 and TRBJ2-7, the CDR3 gives the full variable domain: EAGVTQFPSHSVIEKGQTVTLRCDPISGHDNLYWYRRVMGKEIKFLLHFVKESKQDESGMPNNRFLAERTGGTYSTLKVQPAELEDSGVYFCASSQDRGYEQYFGPGTRLTVT.

The rearrangement links TRBV27 to TRBJ1-3, with 9 nucleotides matching TRBD1. Germline values: CDR1 MNHEY, CDR2 SMNVEV (reference sequence). The J segment lost 7 bases and the V segment lost 5 bases, leaving 9 bases of the junction unmatched. The CDR3 loop spans 15 amino acids. The CDR3 region is CASSHGQGTANTIYF. The CDR3 DNA is TGTGCCAGCAGTCACGGACAGGGGACGGCCAACACCATATATTTT.

A few counts support this clone. The chain uses TRBV15 and TRBJ1-3; D remains unclear. V lost 0 bases and J lost 0, with 6 bases in between. CDR3 size: 15 residues. Germline CDR1 LNHNV, CDR2 YYDKDF (reference sequence). In nucleotides, the CDR3 is TGTGCCACCAGCAGAGATTCTGTCTCTGGAAACACCATATATTTT. Protein: CATSRDSVSGNTIYF.

V gene TRBV10-3 combines with J gene TRBJ1-6; no definite D call. V dropped 8 bases and J dropped 9 bases, with 11 bases sitting between them. This CDR3 contains 12 residues. CDR1 is ENHRY and CDR2 is SYGVKD in the germline V gene. CDR3 in amino acids: CAIRRVGSPLHF. In DNA, the CDR3 is TGTGCCATCCGGCGGGTGGGTTCACCCCTCCACTTT.

This clone was recorded once. V is TRBV14 and J is TRBJ1-1, with TRBD1 identical over 8 bases. The CDR3 contains 15 residues. Germline CDR1 SGHDN, CDR2 FVKESK. Germline trimming cut 3 bases from V and 0 bases from J; bases unmatched to any gene: 3. CDR3 protein: CASSQLTGVNTEAFF. The CDR3 DNA reads TGTGCCAGCAGCCAGCTGACAGGGGTGAACACTGAAGCTTTCTTT.

A single count supports this clone. V gene TRBV20-1 combines with J gene TRBJ1-1; possible D gene TRBD1, 5 bases. Looked up from germline, CDR1 is DFQATT and CDR2 is SNEGSKA (reference sequence). The CDR3 has 11 residues. The V gene lost 5 bases and the J gene lost 6 bases, with 10 bases spanning the gap. The CDR3, as DNA: TGCAGTGCTCTACAGGTGCCTGAAGCTTTCTTT. It specifies CSALQVPEAFF.

This chain connects TRBV19 to TRBJ2-3, with TRBD2 matching 12 bases. The junction had 10 bases not matched to a gene; V was cut back by 3 bases and J by 0 bases. Germline-derived CDR1 and CDR2 are LNHDA and SQIVND (reference sequence). The CDR3 length is 19 residues. The CDR3 loop reads CASSMSRLAGVTSTDTQYF. CDR3 nucleotide sequence: TGTGCCAGTAGTATGTCCCGACTAGCGGGGGTGACAAGCACAGATACGCAGTATTTT.